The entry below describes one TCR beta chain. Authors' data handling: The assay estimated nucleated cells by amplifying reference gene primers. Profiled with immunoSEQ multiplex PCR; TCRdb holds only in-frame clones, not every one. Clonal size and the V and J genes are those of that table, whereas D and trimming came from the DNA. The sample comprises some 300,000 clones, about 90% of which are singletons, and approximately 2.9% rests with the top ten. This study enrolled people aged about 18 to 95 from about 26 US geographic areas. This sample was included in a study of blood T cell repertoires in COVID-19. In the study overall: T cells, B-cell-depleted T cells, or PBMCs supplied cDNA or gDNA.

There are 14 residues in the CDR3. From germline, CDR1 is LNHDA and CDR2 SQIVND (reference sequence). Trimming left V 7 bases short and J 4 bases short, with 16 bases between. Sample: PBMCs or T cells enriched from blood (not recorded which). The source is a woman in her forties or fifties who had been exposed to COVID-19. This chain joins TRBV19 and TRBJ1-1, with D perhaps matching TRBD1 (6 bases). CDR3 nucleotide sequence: TGTGCCAGTACCCCGGGAAGGGGGGGCACTGAAGCTTTCTTT. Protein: CASTPGRGGTEAFF.